A selection of T cell receptor beta chains follows, all from one sample in a study of response to subunit inactivated influenza vaccine. TCRdb passed the RT-PCR reads through MiXCR, listing each CDR3 protein once. The table has about 610,000 distinct CDR3 sequences, approximately 14% seen once. Here the sequenced sample was PBMCs from blood, taken about 11 days after vaccination. The receptor source for this set is a man in his fifties or sixties who received an inactivated influenza vaccine. Both conserved end residues are trimmed from each CDR3.

V,CDR3
TRBV6-1,ASSTVDSGRLEQF
TRBV28,ASSETRDRGTYGYT
TRBV7-6,ASSRGTVQETQY
TRBV21-1,ASSKCGDRVRYQPQH
TRBV5-1,ASSLAGTDNEQF
TRBV6-1,ASSKQDRYNEQF
TRBV29-1,SVAGTGGREQY
TRBV6-2/TRBV6-3,ASSYRVYEQY
TRBV7-2,ASSQLTENTEAF
TRBV7-2,ASRPLGGGGEQF
TRBV28,ASIGLNYGYT
TRBV7-2,ASSRSGGASYNEQF
TRBV5-1,ASSGRQGFYTEAF
TRBV4-2,ASSQDYGGVGETQY
TRBV5-1,ASSSWTGGYTEAF
TRBV7-2,ASSLESSGLAGGKD
TRBV20-1,SARGSTSGSTDTQY
TRBV11-2,ASSLEAGGALKETQY
TRBV9,ASSVGPIGAGGQETQY
TRBV18,ASSPQGASTNEKLF
TRBV28,ASSISVAEAF
TRBV20-1,SARENRDHSPLH
TRBV20-1,SAGPRGGGGPYRTGELF
TRBV5-1,ASSSSGLQNEQY
TRBV7-2,ASSLAPAGGTDTQY
TRBV28,ASSPQQGSYGYT
TRBV12-3/TRBV12-4,ASSLIGRADTQY
TRBV3-1,ASSHRPGEETQY
TRBV6-2/TRBV6-3,ASTYLSRGAPSRPNYGYT
TRBV9,ASSSDIIHEQY
TRBV5-1,ASSFDYPAYEQY
TRBV28,ASSLWGGTGAGSSAYEQY
TRBV7-3,ASSPQGGLYNEQF
TRBV7-8,ASSFSRLALADTQY
TRBV25-1,ASSENVAGASGEQF
TRBV4-3,ASSQGRRMNYEQY
TRBV5-1,ASSPDRGDSPLH
TRBV18,ASSPRTGLGYEQY
TRBV20-1,SARDYLANIQY
TRBV14,ASSQEHGASYNEQF
TRBV7-3,ASRVGQGRTGELF
TRBV29-1,SVDGVNAYEQY
TRBV2,ASRTGGINTGELF
TRBV6-1,ASSETVGGWYEQY
TRBV10-3,AIRGGNYNEQF
TRBV9,ASSVERGGTDTQY
TRBV12-3/TRBV12-4,ASSPLAGGPGTQY
TRBV19,ASSIFGQGIGNGELF
TRBV12-3/TRBV12-4,ASSMGLAASTDTQY
TRBV20-1,SARDPIAGVIETQY
TRBV14,ASSNLLVGGEQY
TRBV7-2,ASSILAGGTDTQY
TRBV4-1,ASSQDWENEQY
TRBV5-1,ASSWGTGGGYDTQY
TRBV3-1,ASRGIDEQF
TRBV19,ASSPAGLAGGGTQY
TRBV27,ASSGTGGQQPQH
TRBV5-1,ASSDRGTTNEKLF
TRBV10-3,AISESSGGQGFRYYGYT